The clone carrying this T cell receptor beta chain was observed at least ten times. This specimen belongs to a study of regulatory T cells in long-lasting Graves disease. Investigators prepared the TCR beta libraries by applying iRepertoire HTBI primers and Arm-PCR of CDR3 regions. In TCRdb, the multiplex PCR reads were re-called with MiXCR into one record per CDR3 protein. The sample shows roughly 500,000 distinct CDR3 sequences, 11% to 15% of them seen only once. Time point described: newly diagnosed GD, antithyroid drugs for less than 3 months. Researchers made the TCR library from RNA that was extracted from PBMCs. J lost 3 bases, V lost 2 bases, and 1 base had no gene match. The germline CDR1 and CDR2 sequences are SSHAT and FNYEAQ (reference sequence). The CDR3 spans 13 residues. A further study also used this sample, focusing on T cells in Graves' hyperthyroidism and ophthalmopathy.

The chain carries TRBV7-7 and TRBJ2-7; 7 bases match TRBD1. This clonotype was sampled from a woman aged 45 to 65 with Graves disease. The input for sequencing was peripheral blood mononuclear cells (PBMCs), taken at new diagnosis, from a patient treated with antithyroid drugs. CDR3 in amino acids: CASSLRTGYEQYF. The DNA of the CDR3 is TGTGCCAGCAGCTTACGGACAGGCTACGAGCAGTACTTC.